These T cell receptor beta chains were read from a single sample in a study of T cell repertoires in cytomegalovirus infection. TCRdb ran MiXCR on the reads and lists one entry per CDR3 protein. The sample contains 350,000 to 400,000 distinct CDR3 sequences, 34% of which appear only once. No antigens are known for them. The starting material was cultured PBMCs, obtained from culture after CMV antigen stimulation. The source of these receptors is a human donor in good health (CMV status not recorded). Some clones in this sample may be carry-over from other donors' samples. Each CDR3 is given with its conserved first and last residue. The order of the fields is J gene, V gene, clone size, D gene, CDR3 protein, CDR3 DNA. D genes are given only for firm matches. Clone size is given for some rows only: seen once, a few or many times, or a class if the clone is expanded.

>TRBJ1-4|TRBV10-3|-|-
CAIRPGGEEKLFF
TGTGCCATCAGACCGGGGGGTGAAGAAAAACTGTTTTTT
>TRBJ2-3|TRBV20-1|-|-
CSASTTTDTQYF
TGCAGTGCGTCGACTACCACAGATACGCAGTATTTT
>TRBJ1-5|TRBV7-9|-|-
CASSPELDSAPLSNQPQHF
TGTGCCAGCAGCCCCGAGTTGGACAGTGCTCCACTTAGCAATCAGCCCCAGCATTTT
>TRBJ2-1|TRBV20-1|-|TRBD2
CSASPPGSGSFNEQFF
TGCAGTGCTTCCCCCCCCGGGAGCGGGAGTTTCAATGAGCAGTTCTTC
>TRBJ1-1|TRBV12-3/TRBV12-4|-|-
CASSLSSSPIGAFF
TGTGCCAGCAGTTTGAGCTCCTCTCCCATTGGAGCTTTCTTT
>TRBJ1-5|TRBV18|-|-
CASSFQTGSNQPQHF
TGTGCCAGCTCATTTCAGACAGGTAGCAATCAGCCCCAGCATTTT
>TRBJ2-1|TRBV11-2|-|TRBD2
CASSYRPRSSGGEEQFF
TGTGCCAGCAGCTACCGACCCCGATCCAGCGGGGGAGAGGAGCAGTTCTTC
>TRBJ2-4|TRBV19|-|-
CASSIVDKNIQYF
TGTGCCAGTAGTATAGTAGACAAAAACATTCAGTACTTC
>TRBJ2-1|TRBV7-9|-|TRBD2
CASRPGTIRYNEQFF
TGTGCCAGCAGACCCGGGACTATTCGCTACAATGAGCAGTTCTTC
>TRBJ2-1|TRBV12-3/TRBV12-4|-|-
CASSLGPYEQFF
TGTGCCAGCAGTTTAGGACCCTACGAGCAGTTCTTC
>TRBJ2-3|TRBV7-8|-|TRBD2
CASSSPRRSSGSPGTQYF
TGTGCCAGCAGCTCTCCCCGACGTAGTAGCGGGAGCCCGGGTACGCAGTATTTT
>TRBJ2-3|TRBV7-2|few|TRBD2
CASSLRLAGDVDTQYF
TGTGCCAGCAGCTTAAGACTAGCGGGAGACGTAGATACGCAGTATTTT
>TRBJ2-1|TRBV6-2/TRBV6-3|few|-
CASRSYNEQFF
TGTGCCAGCAGGAGCTACAATGAGCAGTTCTTC
>TRBJ2-2|TRBV20-1|few|-
CSARPTENTGELFF
TGCAGTGCCCGACCGACTGAGAACACCGGGGAGCTGTTTTTT
>TRBJ1-1|TRBV4-1|-|-
CASSQEGVGAFF
TGCGCCAGCAGCCAAGAGGGTGTCGGGGCTTTCTTT
>TRBJ2-2|TRBV20-1|-|TRBD1
CSALDREGTGELFF
TGCAGTGCTTTGGACAGGGAAGGGACCGGGGAGCTGTTTTTT
>TRBJ1-2|TRBV6-2/TRBV6-3|many|-
CASTGTTSLFYGYTF
TGTGCCAGCACCGGGACAACCAGCTTATTCTATGGCTACACCTTC
>TRBJ2-3|TRBV24-1|-|-
CATSDRRQGRGDTDTQYF
TGTGCCACCAGTGACAGAAGACAGGGGAGGGGGGACACAGATACGCAGTATTTT
>TRBJ1-2|TRBV4-3|once|-
CASSQETGPRDGYTF
TGCGCCAGCAGCCAAGAGACAGGCCCGAGGGACGGCTACACCTTC